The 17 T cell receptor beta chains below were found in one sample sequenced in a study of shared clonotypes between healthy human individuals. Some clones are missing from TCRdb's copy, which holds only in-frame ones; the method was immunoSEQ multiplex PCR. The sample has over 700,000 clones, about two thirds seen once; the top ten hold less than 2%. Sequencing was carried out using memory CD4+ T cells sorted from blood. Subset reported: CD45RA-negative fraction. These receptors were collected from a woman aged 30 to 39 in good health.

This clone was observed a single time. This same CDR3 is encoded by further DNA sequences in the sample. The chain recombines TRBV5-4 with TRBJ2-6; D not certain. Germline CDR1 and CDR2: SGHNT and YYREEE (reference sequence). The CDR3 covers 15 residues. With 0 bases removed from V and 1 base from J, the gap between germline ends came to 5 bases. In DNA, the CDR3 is TGTGCCAGCAGCTTGGGGGGATCTGGGGCCAACGTCCTGACTTTC. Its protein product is CASSLGGSGANVLTF.

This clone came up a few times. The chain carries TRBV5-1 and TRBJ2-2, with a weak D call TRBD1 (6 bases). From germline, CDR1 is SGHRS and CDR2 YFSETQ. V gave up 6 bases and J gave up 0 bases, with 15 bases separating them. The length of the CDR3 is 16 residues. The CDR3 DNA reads TGCGCCAGCAACCAGGGGCGGCAGGCGAACACCGGGGAGCTGTTTTTT. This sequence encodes CASNQGRQANTGELFF.

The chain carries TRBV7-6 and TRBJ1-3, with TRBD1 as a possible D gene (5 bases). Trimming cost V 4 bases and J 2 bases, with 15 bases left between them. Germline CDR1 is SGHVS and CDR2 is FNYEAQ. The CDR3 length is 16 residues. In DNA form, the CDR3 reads TGTGCCAGCAGCTCGATCGGGACTTCACCTGGAAACACCATATATTTT. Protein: CASSSIGTSPGNTIYF.

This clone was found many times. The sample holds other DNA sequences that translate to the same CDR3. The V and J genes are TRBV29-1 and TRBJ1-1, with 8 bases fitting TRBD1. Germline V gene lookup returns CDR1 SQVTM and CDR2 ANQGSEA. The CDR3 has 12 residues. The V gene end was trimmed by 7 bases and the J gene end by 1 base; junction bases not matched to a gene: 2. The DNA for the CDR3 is TGCAGCGCAGACAGGGGGAACACTGAAGCTTTCTTT. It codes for CSADRGNTEAFF.

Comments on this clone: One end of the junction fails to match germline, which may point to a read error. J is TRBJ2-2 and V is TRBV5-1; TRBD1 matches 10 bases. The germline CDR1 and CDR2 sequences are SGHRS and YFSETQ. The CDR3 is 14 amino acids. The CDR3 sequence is CASSGDRGRGELFF. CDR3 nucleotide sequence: TGTGCCAGCAGCGGGGACAGGGGTCGAGGGGAGCTGTTTTTT.

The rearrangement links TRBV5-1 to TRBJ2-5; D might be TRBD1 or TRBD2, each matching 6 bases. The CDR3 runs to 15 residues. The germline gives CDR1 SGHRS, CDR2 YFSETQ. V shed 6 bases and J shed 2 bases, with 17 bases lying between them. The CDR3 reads CASTRGSGGQETQYF. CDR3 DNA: TGCGCCAGCACCAGGGGTAGCGGAGGGCAAGAGACCCAGTACTTC. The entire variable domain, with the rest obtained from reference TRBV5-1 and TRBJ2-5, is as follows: KAGVTQTPRYLIKTRGQQVTLSCSPISGHRSVSWYQQTPGQGLQFLFEYFSETQRNKGNFPGRFSGRQFSNSRSEMNVSTLELGDSALYLCASTRGSGGQETQYFGPGTRLLVL.

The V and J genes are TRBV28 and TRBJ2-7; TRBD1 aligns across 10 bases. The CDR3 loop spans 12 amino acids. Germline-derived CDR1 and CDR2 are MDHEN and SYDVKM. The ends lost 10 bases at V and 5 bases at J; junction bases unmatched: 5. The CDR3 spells CAIRDRGDEQYF. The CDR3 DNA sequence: TGTGCCATCCGGGACAGGGGCGACGAGCAGTACTTC.

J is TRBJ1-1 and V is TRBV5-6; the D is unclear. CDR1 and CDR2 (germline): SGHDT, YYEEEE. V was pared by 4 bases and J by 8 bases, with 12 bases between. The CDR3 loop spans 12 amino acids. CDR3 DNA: TGTGCCAGCAGCCGGGCCCCGGCCGAAGCTTTCTTT. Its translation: CASSRAPAEAFF. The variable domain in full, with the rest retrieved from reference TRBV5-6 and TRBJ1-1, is DAGVTQSPTHLIKTRGQQVTLRCSPKSGHDTVSWYQQALGQGPQFIFQYYEEEERQRGNFPDRFSGHQFPNYSSELNVNALLLGDSALYLCASSRAPAEAFFGQGTRLTVV.

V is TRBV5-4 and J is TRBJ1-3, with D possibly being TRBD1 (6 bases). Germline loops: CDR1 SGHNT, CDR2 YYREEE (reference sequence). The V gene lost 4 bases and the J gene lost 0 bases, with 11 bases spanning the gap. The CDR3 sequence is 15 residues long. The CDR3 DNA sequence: TGTGCCAGCAGCGGAACAGGGCTCTCTGGAAACACCATATATTTT. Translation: CASSGTGLSGNTIYF.

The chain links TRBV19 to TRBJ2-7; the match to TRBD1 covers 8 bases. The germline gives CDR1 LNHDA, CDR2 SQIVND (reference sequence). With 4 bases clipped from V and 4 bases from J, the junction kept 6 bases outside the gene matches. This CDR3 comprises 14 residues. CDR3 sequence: CASSTPGQDYEQYF. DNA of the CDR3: TGTGCCAGTAGTACACCGGGACAGGATTACGAGCAGTACTTC.

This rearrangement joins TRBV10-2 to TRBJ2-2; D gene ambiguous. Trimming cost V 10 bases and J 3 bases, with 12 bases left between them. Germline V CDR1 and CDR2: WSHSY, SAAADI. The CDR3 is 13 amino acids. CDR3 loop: CATQKGYTGELFF. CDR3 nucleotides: TGCGCCACCCAAAAGGGATACACCGGGGAGCTGTTTTTT.

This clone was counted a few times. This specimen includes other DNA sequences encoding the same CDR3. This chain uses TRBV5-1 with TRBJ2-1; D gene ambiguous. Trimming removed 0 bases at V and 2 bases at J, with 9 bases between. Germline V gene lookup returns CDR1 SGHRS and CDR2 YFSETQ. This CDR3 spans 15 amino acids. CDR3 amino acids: CASSLGSSAYNEQFF. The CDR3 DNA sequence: TGCGCCAGCAGCTTGGGCAGTTCGGCCTACAATGAGCAGTTCTTC.

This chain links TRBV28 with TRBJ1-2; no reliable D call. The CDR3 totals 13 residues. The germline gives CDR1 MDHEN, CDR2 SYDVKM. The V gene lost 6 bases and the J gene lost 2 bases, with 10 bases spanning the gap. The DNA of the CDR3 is TGTGCCAGCAGCGTGGGAGAGAACTATGGCTACACCTTC. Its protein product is CASSVGENYGYTF.

The CDR3 nucleotides read TGTGCCACCAGCAGAGATCGAGTGGCATCCTACAATGAGCAGTTCTTC. This translates into CATSRDRVASYNEQFF. This sequence joins TRBV15 and TRBJ2-1; D uncertain. V was clipped by 0 bases and J by 1 base, with 10 bases between them. The length of the CDR3 is 16 residues. The germline CDR1 and CDR2 sequences are LNHNV and YYDKDF (reference sequence).

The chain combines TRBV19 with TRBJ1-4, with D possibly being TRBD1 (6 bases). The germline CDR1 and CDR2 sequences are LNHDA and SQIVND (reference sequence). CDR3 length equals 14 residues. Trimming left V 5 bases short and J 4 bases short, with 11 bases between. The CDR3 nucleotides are TGTGCCAGTAGTCTGACAGGTAGTAATGAAAAACTGTTTTTT. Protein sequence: CASSLTGSNEKLFF.

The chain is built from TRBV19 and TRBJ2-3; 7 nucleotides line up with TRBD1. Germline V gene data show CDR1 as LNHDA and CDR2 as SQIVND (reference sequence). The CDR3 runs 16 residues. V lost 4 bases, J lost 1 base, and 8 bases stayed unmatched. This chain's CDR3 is CASSKRQGSGTDTQYF. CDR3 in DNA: TGTGCCAGTAGTAAACGACAGGGCTCAGGCACAGATACGCAGTATTTT.

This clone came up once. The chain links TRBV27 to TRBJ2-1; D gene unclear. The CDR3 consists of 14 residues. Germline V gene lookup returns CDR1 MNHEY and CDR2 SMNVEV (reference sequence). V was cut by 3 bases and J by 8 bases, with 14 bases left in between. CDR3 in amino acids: CASSFWAARDEQFF. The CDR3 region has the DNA TGTGCCAGCAGTTTTTGGGCCGCTCGCGATGAGCAGTTCTTC.